Shown below are 3 T cell receptor beta chains from a single sample sequenced in a study of immune evolution from preneoplasia to lung adenocarcinoma. The table came from immunoSEQ multiplex PCR; TCRdb's copy has only in-frame clones and leaves some out. The sample lists about 7,800 clones, more than 75% occurring once. Sequences were obtained from FFPE minimally invasive lung adenocarcinoma tissue. Source of these receptors: an older donor with lung adenocarcinoma.

The chain joins TRBV13 to TRBJ1-1; 9 positions agree with TRBD1. Losses at the gene ends were 1 base for V and 6 bases for J; bases not matched to a gene: 6. The CDR3 runs 15 residues. Per the germline V gene, CDR1 is PRHDT and CDR2 is FYEKMQ (reference sequence). In nucleotides, the CDR3 is TGTGCCAGCAGCTTAGCCCGGGACAGGGCCCCTGAAGCTTTCTTT. It codes for CASSLARDRAPEAFF.

This chain joins TRBV28 and TRBJ2-7; D tentatively fits TRBD1 or TRBD2 (6 bases each). V shed 3 bases and J shed 4 bases, with 16 bases lying between them. Germline CDR1 reads MDHEN; CDR2 reads SYDVKM. CDR3 length: 15 residues. The CDR3, as DNA: TGTGCCAGCAGTTTTATGAGGGGGGCGGCGTACGAGCAGTACTTC. It encodes CASSFMRGAAYEQYF.

On this clone itself: Mismatch with germline at one junction end may stem from a read error. The chain has TRBV30 and TRBJ2-4; TRBD1 agrees at 11 bases. CDR3 size: 11 residues. Germline V gene sequence: CDR1 GTSNPN, CDR2 SVGIG (reference sequence). In DNA, the CDR3 is TGTGCCTGGAGTAACCGGGACAGGGGGGACTTC. Amino acids: CAWSNRDRGDF.